This passage covers 28 T cell receptor beta chains from one sample sequenced in a study of T-cell reconstitution after alpha-beta-depleted transplantation in children. As it was prepared, the TCRbeta library received unique molecular identifiers. TCRdb itself ran the PCR reads through MiXCR, one entry per CDR3 protein. The sample contains roughly 160,000 distinct CDR3 sequences, 11% of which appear only once. Sequencing used PBMCs, obtained before TCRalphabeta/CD19-depleted stem cell transplant. The receptors derive from a boy aged 2 to 9 with acute myeloid leukemia, due to receive a stem cell transplant.

This clonotype appeared many times. The V gene is TRBV28, the J gene TRBJ2-1; D unresolved. The CDR3 covers 13 residues. Germline V gives CDR1 MDHEN, CDR2 SYDVKM. The V end was cut by 6 bases, the J end by 4 bases, with 10 bases between. CDR3 sequence reads: CASSPVKYNEQFF. In DNA form, the CDR3 reads TGTGCCAGCAGCCCGGTTAAGTACAATGAGCAGTTCTTC.

This clonotype came up many times. The chain is built from TRBV5-5 and TRBJ2-1; 8 nucleotides line up with TRBD1. Germline trimming cut 0 bases from V and 2 bases from J; bases unmatched to any gene: 4. The length of the CDR3 is 16 residues. Germline V lookup: CDR1 SGHKS, CDR2 YYEKEE (reference sequence). This CDR3 is CASSLVQGATYNEQFF. In nucleotides, the CDR3 is TGTGCCAGCAGCTTGGTTCAGGGGGCCACCTACAATGAGCAGTTCTTC.

The chain has TRBV19 and TRBJ2-3; D may be TRBD2 (6 bases). From germline, CDR1 is LNHDA and CDR2 SQIVND (reference sequence). The length of the CDR3 is 16 residues. V lost 5 bases, J lost 1 base, and 16 bases lay in between. CDR3 DNA sequence: TGTGCCAGTAGTCTTGGACTAACCCATGGCACAGATACGCAGTATTTT. It translates to CASSLGLTHGTDTQYF. The full variable domain, with the rest looked up from reference TRBV19 and TRBJ2-3, is DGGITQSPKYLFRKEGQNVTLSCEQNLNHDAMYWYRQDPGQGLRLIYYSQIVNDFQKGDIAEGYSVSREKKESFPLTVTSAQKNPTAFYLCASSLGLTHGTDTQYFGPGTRLTVL.

The CDR3 here is CASSRHGGRGTGELFF. In DNA, the CDR3 is TGCGCCAGCAGCCGTCATGGCGGGAGGGGAACCGGGGAGCTGTTTTTT. This chain uses TRBV5-1 with TRBJ2-2; TRBD2 matches at 9 bases. Germline lookup yields CDR1 SGHRS and CDR2 YFSETQ. With V trimmed by 4 bases and J by 5 bases, 9 bases remained unmatched. This CDR3 spans 16 amino acids.

This clonotype was detected many times. The J gene is TRBJ2-2, the V gene TRBV11-2; 10 bases align to TRBD1. The length of the CDR3 is 18 residues. After removal of 4 bases from V and 1 base from J, the junction contained 9 bases not matched to a gene. Germline V gene sequence: CDR1 SGHAT, CDR2 FQNNGV. The CDR3 coding sequence is TGTGCCAGCAGCTCCGACCCAGGACAGGGGGGGAACACCGGGGAGCTGTTTTTT. Encoded protein: CASSSDPGQGGNTGELFF.

This clonotype appeared many times. The chain is built from TRBV7-8 and TRBJ2-7; the D gene is possibly TRBD1 (5 bases). The germline gives CDR1 SGHVS, CDR2 FQNEAQ. This CDR3 comprises 15 residues. The V and J ends lost 0 bases and 3 bases respectively, with 12 bases between them. CDR3 sequence reads: CASSLAAGIGYEQYF. In nucleotides, the CDR3 is TGTGCCAGCAGCTTAGCTGCAGGGATCGGCTACGAGCAGTACTTC.

V gene TRBV5-1 combines with J gene TRBJ2-5; 10 bases map to TRBD1. Germline assignment: CDR1 SGHRS and CDR2 YFSETQ. The length of the CDR3 is 15 residues. The V and J ends lost 4 bases and 3 bases, in that order; junction bases with no gene match: 6. The CDR3 DNA reads as TGCGCCAGCAGCCCCGCCGGGACAGGGGAAGAGACCCAGTACTTC. It yields the protein CASSPAGTGEETQYF.

This clonotype was detected many times. The V call is TRBV29-1, the J call TRBJ2-5; D is perhaps TRBD1 (5 bases). The V end was cut by 4 bases, the J end by 5 bases, with 11 bases between. CDR3 length equals 12 residues. Looked up from germline, CDR1 is SQVTM and CDR2 is ANQGSEA. This CDR3 reads CSVGQGMETQYF. The DNA of the CDR3 is TGCAGCGTTGGTCAGGGAATGGAGACCCAGTACTTC.

This clonotype was counted at least ten times. J is TRBJ2-1 and V is TRBV5-1; a weak D match, TRBD2 (5 bases). V was pared by 2 bases and J by 7 bases, with 10 bases between. The CDR3 is 13 residues long. The germline gives CDR1 SGHRS, CDR2 YFSETQ. The CDR3 DNA reads TGCGCCAGCAGCTTCTTAGCGTTAAATGAGCAGTTCTTC. It encodes CASSFLALNEQFF.

There are many counts of this clonotype. The chain couples TRBV6-5 to TRBJ2-3; 7 nucleotides match TRBD1. Per germline, CDR1 MNHEY and CDR2 SVGAGI. This CDR3 spans 12 amino acids. With 2 bases clipped from V and 11 bases from J, the junction kept 4 bases outside the gene matches. Written as DNA, the CDR3 is TGTGCCAGCAGTTACCGACAGGGATTGCAGTATTTT. This gives the protein CASSYRQGLQYF.

This clonotype was counted at least ten times. The chain combines TRBV7-3 with TRBJ2-1; TRBD2 might be the D (7 bases). The CDR3 totals 15 residues. From germline, CDR1 is SGHTA and CDR2 FQGTGA. The V end lost 1 base, the J end lost 6 bases, and 13 bases lay between the germline ends. This chain's CDR3 is CASSLIRRGRNEQFF. The CDR3 bases are TGTGCCAGCAGCTTAATCCGGCGGGGGCGCAATGAGCAGTTCTTC.

This clonotype has a count of ten or more. J is TRBJ1-4 and V is TRBV20-1, with TRBD1 matching over 11 bases. This CDR3 has 14 amino acids. Germline CDR1 is DFQATT and CDR2 is SNEGSKA (reference sequence). V trimming: 6 bases; J trimming: 7 bases; junction bases outside the gene matches: 7. DNA for the CDR3: TGCAGTGCCCCGGACAGGGGGCGCGGTGAAAAACTGTTTTTT. It is translated as CSAPDRGRGEKLFF.

The table lists this clonotype with many counts. The V gene is TRBV10-3, the J gene TRBJ2-5; D is perhaps TRBD2 (6 bases). The germline V gene has CDR1 ENHRY and CDR2 SYGVKD. Trimming left V 4 bases short and J 1 base short, with 19 bases between. This CDR3 is 17 amino acids long. This chain's CDR3 is CAISGGTMGGLQETQYF. The CDR3 bases are TGTGCCATCAGTGGGGGCACGATGGGGGGACTCCAAGAGACCCAGTACTTC.

There are many counts of this clonotype. The chain combines TRBV28 with TRBJ2-7, with 13 bases that match TRBD2. Looked up from germline, CDR1 is MDHEN and CDR2 is SYDVKM. The CDR3 has 16 amino acids. Trimming took 3 bases from V and 4 from J; bases not matched to a gene: 6. The CDR3 spells CASSFRTSGSKYEQYF. In nucleotides, the CDR3 is TGTGCCAGCAGTTTTCGGACTAGCGGGAGTAAGTACGAGCAGTACTTC. The variable domain in full, completed from reference TRBV28 and TRBJ2-7, reads DVKVTQSSRYLVKRTGEKVFLECVQDMDHENMFWYRQDPGLGLRLIYFSYDVKMKEKGDIPEGYSVSREKKERFSLILESASTNQTSMYLCASSFRTSGSKYEQYFGPGTRLTVT.

Turning to this clonotype: At one end, the junction sequence differs from germline, possibly due to a read error. The chain uses TRBV28 and TRBJ2-3; 10 bases line up with TRBD2. The length of the CDR3 is 17 residues. From germline, CDR1 is MDHEN and CDR2 SYDVKM. CDR3 loop: CASSSDPLAGAPDTKYF. The CDR3 DNA sequence: TGTGCCAGCAGTTCCGATCCCCTAGCGGGGGCCCCAGATACGAAGTATTTT.

There are many counts of this clonotype. The chain employs TRBV12-3 or TRBV12-4 and TRBJ1-1, with D tentatively TRBD1 (5 bases). The V and J ends lost 4 bases and 1 base respectively, with 16 bases between them. The CDR3 runs to 16 residues. The CDR3 loop reads CASSSPPGGKNTEAFF. Written as DNA, the CDR3 is TGTGCCAGCAGTTCCCCCCCCGGGGGAAAGAACACTGAAGCTTTCTTT.

Note on this clonotype: A much larger clone is a single base away; this may be a read error. The chain uses TRBV5-1 and TRBJ1-2; D is ambiguous. The CDR3 extends over 15 amino acids. Germline CDR1 and CDR2: SGHRS and YFSETQ. CDR3 DNA sequence: TGCGCCAGCAGCTTGTTTTCCGAAACCCCCTATGGCGACACCTTC. Amino acid sequence: CASSLFSETPYGDTF.

The V and J genes are TRBV6-2 or TRBV6-3 and TRBJ2-3; D is perhaps TRBD2 (7 bases). The CDR3 is 15 residues long. V dropped 2 bases and J dropped 2 bases, with 11 bases sitting between them. CDR1 and CDR2 from the germline V gene are MNHEY and SVGEGT. CDR3 in DNA: TGTGCCAGCAGTTACGGGCGGGGGCCCACAGATACGCAGTATTTT. The encoded protein is CASSYGRGPTDTQYF.

As regards this clonotype: A read error may be the cause here, since a much bigger clone is one base away. The chain combines TRBV20-1 with TRBJ2-1, with 9 positions matching TRBD2. The CDR3 has 16 amino acids. Germline V gene sequence: CDR1 DFQATT, CDR2 SNEGSKA (reference sequence). The CDR3 here is CCASLYSSGTNNEQFF. The DNA for the CDR3 is TGCTGTGCTAGTCTCTATTCTAGCGGGACTAACAATGAGCAGTTCTTC.

This clonotype was picked up many times. The chain employs TRBV30 and TRBJ1-2, with D tentatively TRBD1 (5 bases). Germline V gene data show CDR1 as GTSNPN and CDR2 as SVGIG (reference sequence). The CDR3 consists of 12 residues. V lost 3 bases and J lost 6, with 11 bases in between. Written as DNA, the CDR3 is TGTGCCTGGAGGGGGCAGCGAGATGGCTACACCTTC. Translation: CAWRGQRDGYTF. Supplemented by reference TRBV30 and TRBJ1-2, the full variable domain reads SQTIHQWPATLVQPVGSPLSLECTVEGTSNPNLYWYRQAAGRGLQLLFYSVGIGQISSEVPQNLSASRPQDRQFILSSKKLLLSDSGFYLCAWRGQRDGYTFGSGTRLTVV.

A remark on this clonotype: A much bigger clone sits one base away, suggesting this may be a read error. The chain employs TRBV20-1 and TRBJ2-1; D is perhaps TRBD2 (7 bases). Germline V CDR1 and CDR2: DFQATT, SNEGSKA (reference sequence). This CDR3 is 16 amino acids long. CDR3 protein: CCASARGRDYSNEQFF. DNA of the CDR3: TGCTGTGCTAGCGCCAGGGGCAGGGACTACTCCAATGAGCAGTTCTTC.

This clonotype was found many times. The gene calls are TRBV5-1 and TRBJ1-3, with TRBD1 matching over 8 bases. Germline loops: CDR1 SGHRS, CDR2 YFSETQ. This CDR3 spans 15 amino acids. Unmatched junction bases numbered 7, after V lost 5 bases and J lost 3 bases. In nucleotides, the CDR3 is TGCGCCAGCAGTTCACAGGGGGAGTATGGAAACACCATATATTTT. Translated: CASSSQGEYGNTIYF.

This clonotype occurred many times. This chain uses TRBV5-5 with TRBJ1-2, with 9 nucleotides matching TRBD1. Germline CDR1 reads SGHKS; CDR2 reads YYEKEE (reference sequence). The CDR3 covers 13 residues. V dropped 4 bases and J dropped 9; count of bases not matched to a gene: 7. CDR3 DNA: TGTGCCAGCAGCCCCAAGGGACAGGGACGCTACACCTTC. It translates to CASSPKGQGRYTF.

This clonotype has ten or more counts. The chain carries TRBV5-1 and TRBJ2-3, with D hard to call. CDR3 length: 14 amino acids. Trimming removed 0 bases at V and 6 bases at J, with 11 bases between. CDR1 is SGHRS and CDR2 is YFSETQ in the germline V gene. CDR3 in amino acids: CASSLEFTVDTQYF. Here the CDR3 DNA reads TGCGCCAGCAGCTTGGAATTCACGGTGGATACGCAGTATTTT.

This clonotype was counted many times. The chain couples TRBV20-1 to TRBJ1-3, with 7 bases fitting TRBD1. This CDR3 spans 13 amino acids. The V gene end was trimmed by 6 bases and the J gene end by 5 bases; junction bases not matched to a gene: 7. The germline V gene encodes CDR1 DFQATT and CDR2 SNEGSKA (reference sequence). The CDR3 spells CSAHDRVRNTIYF. CDR3 in DNA: TGCAGTGCGCATGACAGGGTTAGAAACACCATATATTTT.

This clonotype was seen many times. The J gene is TRBJ1-2, the V gene TRBV5-6, with 8 bases matching TRBD1. CDR3 length: 13 amino acids. Germline CDR1 SGHDT, CDR2 YYEEEE. J was trimmed by 4 bases and V by 1 base; bases with no gene match: 0. DNA of the CDR3: TGTGCCAGCAGCTTGCAGGGGGCCTATGGCTACACCTTC. Residues: CASSLQGAYGYTF.

The sample holds many counts of this clonotype. CDR3 bases: TGCAGTGCTAGAGATCCCAGGGGCATTGTACGAGAAAAACTGTTTTTT. This translates into CSARDPRGIVREKLFF. This chain links TRBV20-1 with TRBJ1-4; the D gene is possibly TRBD1 (6 bases). The CDR3 is made up of 16 amino acids. Trimming left V 0 bases short and J 8 bases short, with 19 bases between. Per germline, CDR1 DFQATT and CDR2 SNEGSKA (reference sequence).

This clonotype was seen ten or more times. The chain couples TRBV5-5 to TRBJ2-7, with D possibly TRBD1 on 7 matching bases. V lost 4 bases and J lost 7, with 18 bases in between. The germline gives CDR1 SGHKS, CDR2 YYEKEE (reference sequence). This CDR3 is 14 amino acids long. The CDR3 here is CASSPQEGAGEQYV. Here the CDR3 DNA reads TGTGCCAGCAGCCCTCAGGAGGGGGCGGGGGAGCAGTACGTC.